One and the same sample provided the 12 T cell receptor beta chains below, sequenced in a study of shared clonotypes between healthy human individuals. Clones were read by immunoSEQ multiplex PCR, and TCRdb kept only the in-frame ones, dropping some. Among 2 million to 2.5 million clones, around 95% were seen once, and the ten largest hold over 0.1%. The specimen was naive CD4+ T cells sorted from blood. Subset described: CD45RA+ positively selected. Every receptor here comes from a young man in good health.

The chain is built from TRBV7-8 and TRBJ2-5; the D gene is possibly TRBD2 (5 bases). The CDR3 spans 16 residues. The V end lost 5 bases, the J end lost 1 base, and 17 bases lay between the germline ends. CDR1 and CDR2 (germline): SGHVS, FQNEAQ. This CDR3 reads CASSPDLHRGQETQYF. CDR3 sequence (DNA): TGTGCCAGCAGCCCAGATTTGCATCGGGGCCAAGAGACCCAGTACTTC.

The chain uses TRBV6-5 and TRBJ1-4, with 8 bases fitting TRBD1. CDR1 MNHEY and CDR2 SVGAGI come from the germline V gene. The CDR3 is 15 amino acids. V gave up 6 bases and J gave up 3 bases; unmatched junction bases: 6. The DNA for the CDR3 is TGTGCCAGCAGAGCAGGGGGCTCGGCTAATGAAAAACTGTTTTTT. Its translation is CASRAGGSANEKLFF.

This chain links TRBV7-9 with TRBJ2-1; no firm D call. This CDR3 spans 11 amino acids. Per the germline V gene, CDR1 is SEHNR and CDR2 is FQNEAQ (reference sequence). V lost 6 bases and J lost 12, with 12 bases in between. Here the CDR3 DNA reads TGTGCCAGCAGTTCCCTATTAGGGCAGTTCTTC. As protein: CASSSLLGQFF.

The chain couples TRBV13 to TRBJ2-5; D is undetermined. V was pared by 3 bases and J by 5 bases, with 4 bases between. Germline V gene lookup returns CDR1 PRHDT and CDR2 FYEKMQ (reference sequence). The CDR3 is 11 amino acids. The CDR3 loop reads CASSFRETQYF. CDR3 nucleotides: TGTGCCAGCAGCTTTAGGGAGACCCAGTACTTC.

CDR3 DNA: TGTGCCAGCAGCCCGGGACAGAACACCGGGGAGCTGTTTTTT. Its protein product is CASSPGQNTGELFF. The V call is TRBV5-4, the J call TRBJ2-2; D might be TRBD1 (6 bases). Germline V gene lookup returns CDR1 SGHNT and CDR2 YYREEE (reference sequence). CDR3 length: 14 amino acids. V was shortened by 4 bases and J by 1 base, with 8 bases between the two germline ends.

CDR3 DNA: TGTGCCAGCACCCCGCTAGCGAACACCGGGGAGCTGTTTTTT. It is translated as CASTPLANTGELFF. This rearrangement joins TRBV11-2 to TRBJ2-2; no clear D. Germline V lookup: CDR1 SGHAT, CDR2 FQNNGV. The CDR3 is 14 residues long. Trimming left V 7 bases short and J 0 bases short, with 9 bases between.

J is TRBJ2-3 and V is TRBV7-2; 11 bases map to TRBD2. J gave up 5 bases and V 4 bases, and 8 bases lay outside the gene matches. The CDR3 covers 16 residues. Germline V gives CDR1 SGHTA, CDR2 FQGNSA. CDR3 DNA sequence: TGTGCCAGCAGCTACGTAGCGGGAGGGGGAGGAGATACGCAGTATTTT. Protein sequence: CASSYVAGGGGDTQYF.

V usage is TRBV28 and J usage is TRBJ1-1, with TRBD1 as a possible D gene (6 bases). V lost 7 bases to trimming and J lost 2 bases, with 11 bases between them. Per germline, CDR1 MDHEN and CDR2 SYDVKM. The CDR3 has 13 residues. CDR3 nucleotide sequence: TGTGCCAGCACCAGGGGTCCTAACACTGAAGCTTTCTTT. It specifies CASTRGPNTEAFF.

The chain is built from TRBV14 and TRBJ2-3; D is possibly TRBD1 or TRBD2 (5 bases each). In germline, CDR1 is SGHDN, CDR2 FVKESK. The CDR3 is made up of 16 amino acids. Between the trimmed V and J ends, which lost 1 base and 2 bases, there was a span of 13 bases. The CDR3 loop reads CASSQASPGATDTQYF. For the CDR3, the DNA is TGTGCCAGCAGCCAAGCTTCCCCCGGGGCCACAGATACGCAGTATTTT. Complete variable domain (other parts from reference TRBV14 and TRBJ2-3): EAGVTQFPSHSVIEKGQTVTLRCDPISGHDNLYWYRRVMGKEIKFLLHFVKESKQDESGMPNNRFLAERTGGTYSTLKVQPAELEDSGVYFCASSQASPGATDTQYFGPGTRLTVL.

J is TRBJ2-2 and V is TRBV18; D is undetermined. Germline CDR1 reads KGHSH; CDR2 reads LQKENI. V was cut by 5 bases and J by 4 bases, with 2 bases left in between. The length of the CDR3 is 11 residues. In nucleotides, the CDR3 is TGTGCCAGCTCAATCACCGGGGAGCTGTTTTTT. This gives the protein CASSITGELFF.

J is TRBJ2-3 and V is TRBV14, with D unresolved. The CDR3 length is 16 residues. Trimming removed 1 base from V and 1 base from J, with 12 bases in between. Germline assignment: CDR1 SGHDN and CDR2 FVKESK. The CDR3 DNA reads TGTGCCAGCAGCCAAGGTGTCCAGCGCCGCACAGATACGCAGTATTTT. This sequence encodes CASSQGVQRRTDTQYF.

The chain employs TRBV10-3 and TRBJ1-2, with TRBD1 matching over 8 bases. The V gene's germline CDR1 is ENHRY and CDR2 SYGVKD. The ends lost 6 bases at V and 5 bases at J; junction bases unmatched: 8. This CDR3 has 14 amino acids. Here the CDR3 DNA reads TGTGCCATCAGAAAACAGGGGGAGGCTTATGGCTACACCTTC. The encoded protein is CAIRKQGEAYGYTF.